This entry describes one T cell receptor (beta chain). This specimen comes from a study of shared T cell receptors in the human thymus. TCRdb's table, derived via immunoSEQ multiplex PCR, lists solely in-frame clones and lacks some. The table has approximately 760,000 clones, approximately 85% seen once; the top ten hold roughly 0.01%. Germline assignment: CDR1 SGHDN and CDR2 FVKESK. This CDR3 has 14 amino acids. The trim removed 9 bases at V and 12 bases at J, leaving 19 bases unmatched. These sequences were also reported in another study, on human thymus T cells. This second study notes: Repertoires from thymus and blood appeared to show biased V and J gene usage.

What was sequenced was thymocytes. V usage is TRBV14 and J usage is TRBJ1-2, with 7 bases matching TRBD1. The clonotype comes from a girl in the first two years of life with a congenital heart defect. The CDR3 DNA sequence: TGTGCCAGTGGGAGCCGGGACAGTGCTTTTTTACACACCTTC. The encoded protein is CASGSRDSAFLHTF.